This T cell receptor beta chain was identified during a study of cytomegalovirus exposure and HLA in healthy donors. Study summary: Of all 400 or so donors who were genotyped, 81% belonged to the Caucasian-associated ancestry cluster. Study-level findings and limits: Donors were assumed by presence/absence analyses to have roughly uniform sequencing depth. Certain sequence variants were highly shared and formed a cluster, and this cluster was likely a sequencing artifact.

Worth noting for this clone: Its target is not known.

The CDR3 totals 11 residues. In germline, CDR1 is SGHTA, CDR2 FQGTGA. Use of 60 Vbeta and 13 Jbeta primers characterized the PCR. Produced via immunoSEQ multiplex PCR; TCRdb's table is partial and in-frame only. Of 100,000 to 150,000 clones listed, about 83% are singletons. V and J are TRBV7-3 and TRBJ2-7, with D maybe TRBD1 (5 bases). Sequenced input: PBMCs. The receptor was derived from a woman in her thirties or forties in good health and CMV-seropositive. This CDR3 reads CKEQANYEQYF. The CDR3 coding sequence is TGTAAGGAACAGGCTAACTACGAGCAGTACTTC.